This T cell receptor beta chain stems from a study of radiation and T cells in renal cell carcinoma. Whole-study findings and limits: From baseline, blood top tumor clonotypes peaked at 2 weeks post-radiation.

The repertoire was sequenced with immunoSEQ multiplex PCR; TCRdb's copy has only in-frame clones and lacks some. The profile shows 100,000 or so clones, 65% to 90% of them singletons. This clone was observed once. Its matching antigen is unknown. Time point given: baseline pretreatment blood. As to treatment: 15 Gy SBRT to primary tumor, nephrectomy 4 weeks later. The patient's renal cell carcinoma had clear cell pathology. This clonotype originated in a man in his fifties or sixties with renal cell carcinoma. Sequencing was performed on blood, taken from a patient whose treatment included radiotherapy and nephrectomy.

CDR3 in amino acids: CASSSGQGAVLEKLFF. CDR3 coding DNA: TGTGCCAGCAGCTCCGGACAGGGGGCGGTTTTGGAAAAACTGTTTTTT. This chain uses TRBV6-6 with TRBJ1-4, with TRBD1 matching 11 bases. The V gene's germline CDR1 is MNHNY and CDR2 SVGAGI (reference sequence). This CDR3 is built from 16 residues. V was clipped by 6 bases and J by 8 bases; unmatched bases: 11.